The clone carrying this T cell receptor (beta chain) was observed a single time. Its antigen is undetermined. V was pared by 4 bases and J by 6 bases, with 18 bases between. This CDR3 has 15 residues. CDR1 is MGHRA, CDR2 YSYEKL, per germline. In the original analysis: Owing to the provision of junction-only sequences devoid of quality scores by immunoSEQ, filtering differed. Sequencing used immunoSEQ multiplex PCR; TCRdb keeps in-frame clones, though not all of them. V and J calls and clone size are those listed in that table; D and trimming were worked out from the DNA. This table holds about 1.1 million clones, around 78% found once. These data come from a study of shared clonotypes between healthy human individuals. Overall study findings and caveats: Shared clonotypes across all four donors exceeded non-shared ones in generation probability.

The chain employs TRBV4-1 and TRBJ1-2; D gene uncertain. This TCR came from a young man in good health. Some clones in this sample may be carry-over from other donors' samples. The sequenced sample was memory CD4+ T cells from PBMCs. Noted subset: CD45RA-negative fraction. The CDR3 sequence: CASSPGRATNDGYTF. In nucleotides, the CDR3 is TGCGCCAGCAGCCCAGGACGGGCGACTAATGATGGCTACACCTTC.